Sequencing of this T cell receptor beta chain was carried out in a study of OX40 agonist ivuxolimab in advanced cancers. Study-level background: Partial responses were achieved by three patients, of whom one had hepatocellular carcinoma and two had cutaneous melanoma.

The data were produced by immunoSEQ multiplex PCR, yet TCRdb's version contains in-frame clones alone and is incomplete. The sample lists about 17,000 clones, approximately 86% occurring once. Unmatched junction bases numbered 7, after V lost 1 base and J lost 3 bases. The V gene's germline CDR1 is LNHDA and CDR2 SQIVND (reference sequence). The CDR3 extends over 17 amino acids. On this clone: Antigen unknown.

Study-wide results and limits: In the expanded peripheral T cells, antigen specificity was never determined. Partial responders at 0.1-3.0 mg/kg had among the lowest clonal expansion. Low normalized T-cell clonal expansion also characterized some of the nonresponders.

The clonotype comes from an adult with an advanced solid tumor such as melanoma, head and neck, liver or kidney cancer. The chain recombines TRBV19 with TRBJ2-1; 9 nucleotides match TRBD2. Here the sequenced sample was CD4+ or CD8+ T cells sorted from blood, taken in a trial of the OX40 agonist ivuxolimab. CDR3 sequence reads: CASSIGQGLAHYNEQFF. The CDR3 nucleotides read TGTGCCAGTAGTATAGGGCAGGGACTAGCCCACTACAATGAGCAGTTCTTC.